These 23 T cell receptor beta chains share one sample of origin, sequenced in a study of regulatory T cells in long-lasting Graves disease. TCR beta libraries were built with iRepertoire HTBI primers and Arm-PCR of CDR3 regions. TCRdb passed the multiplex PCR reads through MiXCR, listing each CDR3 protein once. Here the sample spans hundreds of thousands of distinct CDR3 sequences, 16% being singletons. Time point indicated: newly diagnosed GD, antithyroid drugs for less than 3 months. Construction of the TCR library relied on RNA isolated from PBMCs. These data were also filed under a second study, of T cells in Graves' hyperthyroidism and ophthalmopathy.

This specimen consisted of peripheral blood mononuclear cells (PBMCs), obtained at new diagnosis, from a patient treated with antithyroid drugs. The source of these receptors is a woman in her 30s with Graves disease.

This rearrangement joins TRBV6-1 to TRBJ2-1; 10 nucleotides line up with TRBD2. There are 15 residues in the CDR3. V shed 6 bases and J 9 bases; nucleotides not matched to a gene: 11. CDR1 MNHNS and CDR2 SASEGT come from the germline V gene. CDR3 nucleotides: TGTGCCAGCAGGCCCTCTAGCGGGAGAATAGGTGAGCAGTTCTTC. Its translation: CASRPSSGRIGEQFF.

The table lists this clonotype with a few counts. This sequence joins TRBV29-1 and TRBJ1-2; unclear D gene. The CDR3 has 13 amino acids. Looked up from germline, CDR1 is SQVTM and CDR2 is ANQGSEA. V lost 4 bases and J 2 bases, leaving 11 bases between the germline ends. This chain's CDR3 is CSVGLTGNYGYTF. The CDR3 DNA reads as TGCAGCGTTGGATTGACGGGCAACTATGGCTACACCTTC.

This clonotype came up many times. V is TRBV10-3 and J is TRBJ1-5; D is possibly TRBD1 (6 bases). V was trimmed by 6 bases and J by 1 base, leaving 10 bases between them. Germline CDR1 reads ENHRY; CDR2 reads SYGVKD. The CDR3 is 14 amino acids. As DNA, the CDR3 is TGTGCCATCAGCAAACAGGGAAGCAATCAGCCCCAGCATTTT. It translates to CAISKQGSNQPQHF.

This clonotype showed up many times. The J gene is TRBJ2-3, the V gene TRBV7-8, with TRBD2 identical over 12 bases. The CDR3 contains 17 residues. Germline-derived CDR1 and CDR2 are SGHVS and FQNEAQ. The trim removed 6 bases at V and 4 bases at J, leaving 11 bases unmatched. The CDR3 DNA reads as TGTGCCAGCAGTTATCCGACTAGCGGGAGTTTCGCAGATACGCAGTATTTT. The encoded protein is CASSYPTSGSFADTQYF.

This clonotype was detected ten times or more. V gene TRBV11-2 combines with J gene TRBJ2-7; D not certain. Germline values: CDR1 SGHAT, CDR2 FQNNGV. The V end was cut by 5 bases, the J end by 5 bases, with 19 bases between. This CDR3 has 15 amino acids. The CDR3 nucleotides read TGTGCCAGCAGCCCCACTGGGTACCCCTTCGACGAGCAGTACTTC. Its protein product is CASSPTGYPFDEQYF.

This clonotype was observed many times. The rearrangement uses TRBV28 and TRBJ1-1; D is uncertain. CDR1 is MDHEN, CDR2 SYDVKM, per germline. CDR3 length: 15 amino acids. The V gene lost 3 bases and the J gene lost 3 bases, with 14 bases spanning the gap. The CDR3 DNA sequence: TGTGCCAGCAGTTTCGCGGCCGGGTGGTACACTGAAGCTTTCTTT. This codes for CASSFAAGWYTEAFF.

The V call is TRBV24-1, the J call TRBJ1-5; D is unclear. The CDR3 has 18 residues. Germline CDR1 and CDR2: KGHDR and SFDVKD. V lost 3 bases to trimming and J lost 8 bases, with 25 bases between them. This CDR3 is CATSDPSGESGPMEPQHF. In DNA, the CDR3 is TGTGCCACCAGTGATCCTAGTGGTGAGTCGGGCCCTATGGAGCCCCAGCATTTT.

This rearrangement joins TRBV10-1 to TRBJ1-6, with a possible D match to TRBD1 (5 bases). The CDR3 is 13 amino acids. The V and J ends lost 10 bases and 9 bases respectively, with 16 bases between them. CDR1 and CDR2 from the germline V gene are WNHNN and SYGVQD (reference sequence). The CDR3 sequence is CANRDLLTSPLHF. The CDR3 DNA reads TGCGCCAACCGGGACTTGCTTACTTCACCCCTCCACTTT.

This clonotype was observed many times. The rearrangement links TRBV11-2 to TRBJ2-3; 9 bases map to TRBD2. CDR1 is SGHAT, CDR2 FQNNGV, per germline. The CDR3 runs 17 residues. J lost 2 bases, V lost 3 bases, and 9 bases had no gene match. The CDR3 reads CASSFPPGGRATDTQYF. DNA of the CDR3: TGTGCCAGCAGCTTCCCCCCTGGCGGGAGGGCCACAGATACGCAGTATTTT.

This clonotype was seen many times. The CDR3 protein is CASSLGSLGEQYF. The DNA of the CDR3 is TGTGCCAGCAGTTTAGGGAGCTTGGGCGAGCAGTACTTC. V gene TRBV27 combines with J gene TRBJ2-7, with a tentative D call TRBD2 (5 bases). Germline assignment: CDR1 MNHEY and CDR2 SMNVEV (reference sequence). The CDR3 runs 13 residues. V lost 2 bases, J lost 6 bases, and 11 bases lay in between.

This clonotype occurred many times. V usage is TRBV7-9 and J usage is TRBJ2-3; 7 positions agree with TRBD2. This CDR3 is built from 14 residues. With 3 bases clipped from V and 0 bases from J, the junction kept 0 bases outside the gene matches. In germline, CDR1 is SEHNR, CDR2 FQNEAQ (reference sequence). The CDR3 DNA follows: TGTGCCAGCAGCTTTAGCGGGAGCACAGATACGCAGTATTTT. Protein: CASSFSGSTDTQYF.

For the CDR3, the DNA is TGTGCCAGCAGCGGCCGGGCTTTAGTGGGCGAGCAGTACTTC. Its protein product is CASSGRALVGEQYF. The chain is built from TRBV3-1 and TRBJ2-7; D gene unclear. Trimming pared 5 bases from V and 6 bases from J, leaving 17 bases between. The CDR3 length is 14 residues. The germline gives CDR1 LGHDT, CDR2 YNNKEL (reference sequence).

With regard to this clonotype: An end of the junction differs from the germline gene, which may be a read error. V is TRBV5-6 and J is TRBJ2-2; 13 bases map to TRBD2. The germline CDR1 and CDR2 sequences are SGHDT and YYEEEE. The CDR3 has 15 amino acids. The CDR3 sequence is CASSWGLAGTGGLFF. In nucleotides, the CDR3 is TGTGCCAGCAGCTGGGGACTAGCGGGAACCGGGGGGCTGTTTTTT.

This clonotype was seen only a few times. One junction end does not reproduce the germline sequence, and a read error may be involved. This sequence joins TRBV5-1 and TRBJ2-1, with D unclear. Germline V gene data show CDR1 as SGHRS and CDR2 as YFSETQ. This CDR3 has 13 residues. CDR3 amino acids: CASSGPSHNEQFF. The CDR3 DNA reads TGCGCCAGCAGCGGCCCCTCCCACAATGAGCAGTTCTTC. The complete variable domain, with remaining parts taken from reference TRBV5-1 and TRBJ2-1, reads KAGVTQTPRYLIKTRGQQVTLSCSPISGHRSVSWYQQTPGQGLQFLFEYFSETQRNKGNFPGRFSGRQFSNSRSEMNVSTLELGDSALYLCASSGPSHNEQFFGPGTRLTVL.

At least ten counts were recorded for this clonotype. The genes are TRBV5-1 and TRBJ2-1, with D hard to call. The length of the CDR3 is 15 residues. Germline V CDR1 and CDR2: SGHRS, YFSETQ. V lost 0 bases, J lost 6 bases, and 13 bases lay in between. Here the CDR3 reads CASSLAPALLNEQFF. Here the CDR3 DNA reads TGCGCCAGCAGCTTGGCCCCAGCTTTACTCAATGAGCAGTTCTTC.

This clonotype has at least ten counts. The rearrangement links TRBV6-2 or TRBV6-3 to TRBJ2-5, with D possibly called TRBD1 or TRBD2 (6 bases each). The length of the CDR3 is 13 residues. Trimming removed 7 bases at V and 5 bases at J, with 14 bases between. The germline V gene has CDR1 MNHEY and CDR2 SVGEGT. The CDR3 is CASKGGMMETQYF. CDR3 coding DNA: TGTGCCAGCAAGGGGGGAATGATGGAGACCCAGTACTTC.

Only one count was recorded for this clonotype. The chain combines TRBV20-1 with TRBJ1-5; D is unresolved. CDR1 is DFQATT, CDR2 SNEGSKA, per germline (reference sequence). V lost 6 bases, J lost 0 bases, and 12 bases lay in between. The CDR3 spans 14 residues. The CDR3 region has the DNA TGCAGTGCGATACGGGGTTATAGCAATCAGCCCCAGCATTTT. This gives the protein CSAIRGYSNQPQHF.

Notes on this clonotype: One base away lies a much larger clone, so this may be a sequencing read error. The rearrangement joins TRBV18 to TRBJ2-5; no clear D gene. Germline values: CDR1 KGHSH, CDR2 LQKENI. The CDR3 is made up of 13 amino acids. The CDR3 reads CAGSPMRQETQYF. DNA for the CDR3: TGTGCCGGCTCACCGATGAGACAAGAGACCCAGTACTTC.

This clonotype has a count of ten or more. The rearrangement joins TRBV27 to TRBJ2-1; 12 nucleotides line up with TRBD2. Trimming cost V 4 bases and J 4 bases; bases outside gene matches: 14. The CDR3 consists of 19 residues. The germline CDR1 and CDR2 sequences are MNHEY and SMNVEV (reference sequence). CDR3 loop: CASSSTSGRGFGVYNEQFF. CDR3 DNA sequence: TGTGCCAGCAGTTCGACTAGCGGGAGAGGGTTCGGAGTGTACAATGAGCAGTTCTTC.

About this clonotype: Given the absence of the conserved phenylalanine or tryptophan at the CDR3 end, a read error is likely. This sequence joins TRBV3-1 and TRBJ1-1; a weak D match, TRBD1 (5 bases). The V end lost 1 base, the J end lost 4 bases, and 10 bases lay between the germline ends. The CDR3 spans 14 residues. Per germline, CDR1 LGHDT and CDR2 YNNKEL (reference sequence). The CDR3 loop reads CASSQVPGVTEAFL. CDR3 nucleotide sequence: TGTGCCAGCAGCCAAGTTCCGGGGGTCACTGAAGCTTTCCTT.

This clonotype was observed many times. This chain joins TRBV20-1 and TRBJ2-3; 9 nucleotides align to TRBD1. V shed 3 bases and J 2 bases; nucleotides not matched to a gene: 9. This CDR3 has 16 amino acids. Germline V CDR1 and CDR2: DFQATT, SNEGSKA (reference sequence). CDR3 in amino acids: CSASFRDRETTDTQYF. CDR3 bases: TGCAGTGCTAGTTTCCGGGACAGGGAAACCACAGATACGCAGTATTTT.

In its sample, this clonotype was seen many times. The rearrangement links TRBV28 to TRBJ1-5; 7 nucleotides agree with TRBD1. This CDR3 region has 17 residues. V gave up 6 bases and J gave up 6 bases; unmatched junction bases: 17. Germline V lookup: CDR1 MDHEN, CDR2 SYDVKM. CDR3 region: CASRPKGAQVQAQPQHF. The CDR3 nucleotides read TGTGCCAGCAGACCTAAGGGGGCGCAGGTCCAGGCTCAGCCCCAGCATTTT.

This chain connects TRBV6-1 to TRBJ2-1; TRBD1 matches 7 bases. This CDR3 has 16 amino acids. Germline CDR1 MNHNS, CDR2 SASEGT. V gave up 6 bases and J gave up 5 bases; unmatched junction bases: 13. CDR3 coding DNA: TGTGCCAGCAGGGCCAAGACAGGGAAAGGGCACAATGAGCAGTTCTTC. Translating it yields CASRAKTGKGHNEQFF.